This T cell receptor (beta chain) was captured by sequencing in a study of OX40 agonist ivuxolimab in advanced cancers. CDR3 size: 18 residues. The germline V gene has CDR1 GTSNPN and CDR2 SVGIG (reference sequence). V dropped 2 bases and J dropped 1 base, with 21 bases sitting between them. Sequenced by immunoSEQ multiplex PCR; TCRdb stores in-frame clones only, minus some. The table lists about 94,000 clones, roughly 87% of them singletons. Study findings and constraints: Clones of CD4+ and CD8+ blood T cells grew by week 6 at doses of 0.1 to 3.0 mg/kg.

About this clone itself: Its target is unknown.

Sequenced here: CD4+ or CD8+ T cells sorted from blood, sampled in a trial of the OX40 agonist ivuxolimab. This clonotype was sampled from an adult with an advanced solid tumor such as melanoma, head and neck, liver or kidney cancer. The chain uses TRBV30 and TRBJ1-3; maybe TRBD1 (5 bases). CDR3 residues: CAWSPGGSFLVSGNTIYF. The DNA of the CDR3 is TGTGCCTGGAGTCCTGGGGGGTCTTTTTTAGTATCTGGAAACACCATATATTTT. Based on the CDR3 plus reference TRBV30 and TRBJ1-3, the full variable domain is SQTIHQWPATLVQPVGSPLSLECTVEGTSNPNLYWYRQAAGRGLQLLFYSVGIGQISSEVPQNLSASRPQDRQFILSSKKLLLSDSGFYLCAWSPGGSFLVSGNTIYFGEGSWLTVV.